These 18 T cell receptor beta chains were all obtained from the same sample, sequenced in a study of blood T cells in healthy people across ages. Sample-barcoded 5' priming and a J-beta primer mix drove a second PCR of roughly 7 to 11 cycles. A single record per CDR3 protein comes from TCRdb applying MiXCR to the 5' RACE reads. The sample includes around 1,800,000 distinct CDR3 sequences, around 42% seen only once; the top ten take 23%. The sample consisted of blood. These receptors originate from a human donor in good health.

This clonotype was observed a handful of times. The chain employs TRBV7-9 and TRBJ1-1; D remains ambiguous. V dropped 5 bases and J dropped 4 bases, with 8 bases sitting between them. CDR1 and CDR2 from the germline V gene are SEHNR and FQNEAQ (reference sequence). The CDR3 totals 12 residues. The CDR3: CASSPPSTEAFF. The DNA for the CDR3 is TGTGCCAGCAGCCCCCCCAGCACTGAAGCTTTCTTT.

This clonotype came up a few times. The chain has TRBV2 and TRBJ2-3, with D unresolved. The germline V and J ends were trimmed by 4 bases and 4 bases, with 12 bases remaining between them. The germline CDR1 and CDR2 sequences are SNHLY and FYNNEI. The CDR3 length is 14 residues. CDR3 region: CASSGLPPADTQYF. DNA of the CDR3: TGTGCCAGCAGTGGCCTGCCACCGGCAGATACGCAGTATTTT.

This clonotype came up a few times. The rearrangement links TRBV5-1 to TRBJ2-3; 8 bases are a match to TRBD2. The CDR3 runs 16 residues. Trimming took 5 bases from V and 3 from J; bases not matched to a gene: 11. The germline CDR1 and CDR2 sequences are SGHRS and YFSETQ. The CDR3 DNA sequence: TGCGCCAGCAGTTCCTTGCGGAGCGGGAGAACAGATACGCAGTATTTT. Residues: CASSSLRSGRTDTQYF.

Turning to this clonotype: Because the CDR3 is missing its conserved closing phenylalanine or tryptophan, this is likely a read error. The chain carries TRBV7-2 and TRBJ2-6, with D unresolved. Trimming stripped 3 bases from V and 1 base from J, with 4 bases between. The CDR3 extends over 14 amino acids. Germline CDR1 is SGHTA and CDR2 is FQGNSA. This CDR3 reads CASSFRSGANVLTC. The CDR3 DNA reads as TGTGCCAGCAGCTTTCGGTCTGGGGCCAACGTCCTGACTTGC.

J is TRBJ2-1 and V is TRBV4-1, with D possibly being TRBD2 (6 bases). V lost 1 base and J lost 9, with 10 bases in between. Germline V gives CDR1 MGHRA, CDR2 YSYEKL. The CDR3 is 13 residues long. The CDR3 protein is CASSQVEGGEQFF. The CDR3 DNA reads TGCGCCAGCAGCCAAGTGGAGGGAGGTGAGCAGTTCTTC.

The chain recombines TRBV5-8 with TRBJ2-3, with D possibly matching TRBD2 (6 bases). Trimming removed 0 bases from V and 6 bases from J, with 11 bases in between. Germline assignment: CDR1 SGHTS and CDR2 YDEGEE. The CDR3 extends over 14 amino acids. The CDR3 bases are TGTGCCAGCAGCTTGGAGGCGGCGGGGGATACGCAGTATTTT. Amino acids: CASSLEAAGDTQYF.

The chain joins TRBV6-2 or TRBV6-3 to TRBJ2-3; perhaps TRBD2 as D (5 bases). V was trimmed by 8 bases and J by 1 base, leaving 19 bases between them. The CDR3 spans 16 residues. Germline-derived CDR1 and CDR2 are MNHEY and SVGEGT. CDR3 nucleotides: TGTGCCAGCGGCCCACTAGGAGAGGCGGGCACAGATACGCAGTATTTT. Its translation: CASGPLGEAGTDTQYF.

The J gene is TRBJ2-1, the V gene TRBV9, with D perhaps TRBD1 (6 bases). CDR1 is SGDLS, CDR2 YYNGEE, per germline. The CDR3 totals 18 residues. The V and J ends lost 4 bases and 0 bases respectively, with 20 bases between them. The CDR3 sequence: CASSLNDRDIRSYNEQFF. The DNA of the CDR3 is TGTGCCAGCAGCCTCAATGATAGGGACATCCGCTCCTACAATGAGCAGTTCTTC.

On this clonotype itself: The junction and the germline gene differ at one end; a read error may be behind it. This chain connects TRBV10-3 to TRBJ2-3, with TRBD2 identical over 7 bases. Germline CDR1 reads ENHRY; CDR2 reads SYGVKD. This CDR3 comprises 17 residues. CDR3 in DNA: TGTGCCGTCAGTGAAGGTGTGGGCCTAGCGGCTGTGAATACGCAGTATTTT. It codes for CAVSEGVGLAAVNTQYF.

This clonotype was seen ten or more times. The V and J genes are TRBV28 and TRBJ2-3, with D possibly TRBD2 on 6 matching bases. The CDR3 totals 17 residues. From germline, CDR1 is MDHEN and CDR2 SYDVKM. Trimming removed 3 bases at V and 2 bases at J, with 18 bases between. CDR3 DNA sequence: TGTGCCAGCAGTTTCCGGGACTTCGAGGCATCCACAGATACGCAGTATTTT. Residues: CASSFRDFEASTDTQYF.

V is TRBV4-2 and J is TRBJ2-5; D might be TRBD2 (5 bases). CDR1 and CDR2 (germline): LGHNA, YNFKEQ. This CDR3 has 12 residues. Trimming shortened V by 6 bases and J by 7 bases, and 12 bases separated the two germline ends. The CDR3 region is CASSRPEGTQYF. The CDR3 DNA sequence: TGTGCCAGCAGTCGGCCAGAGGGGACCCAGTACTTC.

This chain uses TRBV2 with TRBJ2-3, with unresolved D. V was pared by 5 bases and J by 4 bases, with 7 bases between. Germline CDR1 SNHLY, CDR2 FYNNEI. The CDR3 runs to 12 residues. In DNA form, the CDR3 reads TGTGCCAGCAGTTATACACCAGATACGCAGTATTTT. Translating it yields CASSYTPDTQYF.

In this sample, this clonotype turned up a few times. The CDR3 is CASSKTPLGMTEAFF. The CDR3 DNA is TGTGCCAGCAGTAAGACCCCCCTCGGGATGACTGAAGCTTTCTTT. The chain carries TRBV6-5 and TRBJ1-1; no firm D call. Germline V gene sequence: CDR1 MNHEY, CDR2 SVGAGI. This CDR3 spans 15 amino acids. V dropped 5 bases and J dropped 5 bases, with 18 bases sitting between them.

This clonotype was counted between two and nine times. The chain links TRBV9 to TRBJ2-2, with D perhaps matching TRBD1 (5 bases). The CDR3 is made up of 15 amino acids. With 0 bases removed from V and 6 bases from J, the gap between germline ends came to 12 bases. The V gene's germline CDR1 is SGDLS and CDR2 YYNGEE. The chain's CDR3 is CASSVVGDFAGELFF. CDR3 in DNA: TGTGCCAGCAGCGTAGTAGGGGATTTTGCCGGGGAGCTGTTTTTT.

The rearrangement joins TRBV30 to TRBJ1-1; D unresolved. The V end was cut by 0 bases, the J end by 1 base, with 6 bases between. CDR3 length: 13 amino acids. CDR1 is GTSNPN, CDR2 SVGIG, per germline (reference sequence). DNA for the CDR3: TGTGCCTGGAGTGTGATCCCGAACACTGAAGCTTTCTTT. Its translation is CAWSVIPNTEAFF.

The rearrangement uses TRBV20-1 and TRBJ1-4; possible D gene TRBD1, 5 bases. V was shortened by 3 bases and J by 7 bases, with 18 bases between the two germline ends. The germline V gene encodes CDR1 DFQATT and CDR2 SNEGSKA (reference sequence). The CDR3 runs 15 residues. The CDR3 region is CSASWASRGGEKLFF. The CDR3 DNA reads as TGCAGTGCTAGTTGGGCAAGCCGGGGGGGTGAAAAACTGTTTTTT.

This clonotype was seen only a few times. This could be a read error, since a much larger clone is one nucleotide away. V and J are TRBV28 and TRBJ1-2; D might be TRBD1 (5 bases). With 10 bases removed from V and 0 bases from J, the gap between germline ends came to 21 bases. Germline lookup yields CDR1 MDHEN and CDR2 SYDVKM. This CDR3 has 16 amino acids. The DNA for the CDR3 is TGTGCCAACCAAGTCGAGCCCCGGGGGGCTAACTATGGCTACACCTTC. Its protein product is CANQVEPRGANYGYTF.

Of note for this clonotype: At one boundary the junction diverges from the germline segment, which might be a read error. CDR3 amino acids: CANSLLGTSGGQETQYF. CDR3 DNA: TGCGCCAACAGCTTGCTGGGGACTAGCGGGGGCCAAGAGACCCAGTACTTC. This chain links TRBV5-1 with TRBJ2-5; TRBD2 agrees at 14 bases. Germline CDR1 SGHRS, CDR2 YFSETQ. The CDR3 is 17 amino acids.